The 24 T cell receptor beta chains given below trace back to one sample, sequenced in a study of T-cell memory formation after mild COVID-19. Using its own MiXCR run on the 5' RACE reads, TCRdb lists one record per CDR3 protein. The table lists about 560,000 distinct CDR3 sequences, about 22% of them singletons, with 7.5% to 9.5% in the top ten. Material: PBMCs or a T cell subset sorted from them (not recorded which). These receptors were obtained from an adult woman who had mild COVID-19 (a few samples of this study predate the infection). Cell type and time point are not known.

The chain recombines TRBV3-1 with TRBJ2-7; D unclear. Deletions cut 0 bases from V and 3 bases from J, with 18 bases between. Per germline, CDR1 LGHDT and CDR2 YNNKEL (reference sequence). The CDR3 covers 17 residues. The CDR3 sequence is CASSQDLRASRRYEQYF. CDR3 nucleotide sequence: TGTGCCAGCAGCCAAGATTTAAGGGCATCGAGGCGCTACGAGCAGTACTTC.

Here the CDR3 DNA reads TGTGCCAGTAGTAGGGGGAAGGGCCTGAACACTGAAGCTTTCTTT. This gives the protein CASSRGKGLNTEAFF. The gene calls are TRBV19 and TRBJ1-1, with D possibly being TRBD1 (5 bases). The CDR3 has 15 amino acids. Trimming removed 4 bases at V and 0 bases at J, with 12 bases between. Germline V gene sequence: CDR1 LNHDA, CDR2 SQIVND (reference sequence). The variable domain in full, completed from reference TRBV19 and TRBJ1-1, reads DGGITQSPKYLFRKEGQNVTLSCEQNLNHDAMYWYRQDPGQGLRLIYYSQIVNDFQKGDIAEGYSVSREKKESFPLTVTSAQKNPTAFYLCASSRGKGLNTEAFFGQGTRLTVV.

The gene calls are TRBV6-2 or TRBV6-3 and TRBJ2-5, with D maybe TRBD2 (6 bases). CDR1 is MNHEY and CDR2 is SVGEGT in the germline V gene. V lost 0 bases to trimming and J lost 0 bases, with 8 bases between them. The CDR3 contains 15 residues. The CDR3 spells CASSYSGLHQETQYF. The CDR3 DNA reads as TGTGCCAGCAGTTACTCGGGACTGCACCAAGAGACCCAGTACTTC.

The gene calls are TRBV12-3 or TRBV12-4 and TRBJ1-2, with D possibly TRBD1 on 5 matching bases. The CDR3 length is 12 residues. The V end lost 7 bases, the J end lost 7 bases, and 13 bases lay between the germline ends. The DNA for the CDR3 is TGTGCCAGCACCAAAGGGACGGGTGGCTACACCTTC. This encodes CASTKGTGGYTF.

This rearrangement joins TRBV6-6 to TRBJ1-5; D might be TRBD1 (6 bases). Trimming pared 4 bases from V and 5 bases from J, leaving 18 bases between. The germline V gene has CDR1 MNHNY and CDR2 SVGAGI (reference sequence). The CDR3 is 16 amino acids. Here the CDR3 reads CASSSRGGGSHQPQHF. Written as DNA, the CDR3 is TGTGCCAGCAGTTCAAGGGGCGGGGGCTCGCATCAGCCCCAGCATTTT.

The chain combines TRBV5-1 with TRBJ2-2; 11 bases map to TRBD2. V lost 3 bases and J lost 6; bases outside the gene matches: 7. Germline CDR1 is SGHRS and CDR2 is YFSETQ. The CDR3 loop spans 16 amino acids. The CDR3 coding sequence is TGCGCCAGCAGCTCGCTACTAGCGGGAGAGTCCGGGGAGCTGTTTTTT. Protein: CASSSLLAGESGELFF.

This clonotype was seen only a few times. The rearrangement joins TRBV4-1 to TRBJ2-4; possibly TRBD2 for D (6 bases). The CDR3 is 14 amino acids. The V and J ends lost 4 bases and 2 bases respectively, with 9 bases between them. Germline V CDR1 and CDR2: MGHRA, YSYEKL. CDR3 in amino acids: CASSPTSTKNIQYF. CDR3 bases: TGCGCCAGCAGCCCTACTAGCACCAAAAACATTCAGTACTTC.

The chain links TRBV20-1 to TRBJ2-7, with unresolved D. Germline V gene data show CDR1 as DFQATT and CDR2 as SNEGSKA (reference sequence). V was clipped by 3 bases and J by 1 base, with 13 bases between them. The CDR3 covers 14 residues. CDR3 bases: TGCAGTGCTAGGCGTGGGAAAGGGTCCTACGAGCAGTACTTC. Its translation is CSARRGKGSYEQYF.

This clonotype appeared a few times. The gene calls are TRBV27 and TRBJ1-2; 8 bases match TRBD1. This CDR3 has 15 residues. Trimming removed 3 bases from V and 8 bases from J; junction bases left unmatched: 11. CDR1 is MNHEY and CDR2 is SMNVEV in the germline V gene (reference sequence). CDR3 residues: CASSFGQGASGGYTF. The CDR3 DNA follows: TGTGCCAGCAGTTTCGGGCAGGGGGCGAGTGGGGGCTACACCTTC.

This rearrangement joins TRBV20-1 to TRBJ2-1; D ambiguous. V was pared by 5 bases and J by 0 bases, with 14 bases between. The germline gives CDR1 DFQATT, CDR2 SNEGSKA (reference sequence). The CDR3 has 15 residues. In nucleotides, the CDR3 is TGCAGTGCTCCCGACCGGAGAAGCTCCTACAATGAGCAGTTCTTC. Translated: CSAPDRRSSYNEQFF.

This clonotype was counted ten times or more. The CDR3 DNA follows: TGTGCCAGCAGCTTAGACACAGTTAGCACAGATACGCAGTATTTT. Amino acids: CASSLDTVSTDTQYF. The rearrangement uses TRBV7-2 and TRBJ2-3, with D uncertain. Germline loops: CDR1 SGHTA, CDR2 FQGNSA. Trimming pared 1 base from V and 0 bases from J, leaving 8 bases between. CDR3 size: 15 residues.

This chain links TRBV10-3 with TRBJ2-2; a weak D match, TRBD2 (5 bases). The V and J ends lost 7 bases and 5 bases respectively, with 11 bases between them. CDR1 is ENHRY, CDR2 SYGVKD, per germline. This CDR3 has 13 residues. The CDR3 loop is CAINEGGTGELFF. The CDR3 DNA sequence: TGTGCCATCAACGAGGGTGGAACCGGGGAGCTGTTTTTT.

This chain links TRBV3-1 with TRBJ1-1; TRBD1 aligns across 10 bases. Trimming removed 4 bases from V and 0 bases from J; junction bases left unmatched: 2. This CDR3 has 15 amino acids. Germline loops: CDR1 LGHDT, CDR2 YNNKEL (reference sequence). In DNA, the CDR3 is TGTGCCAGCAGCCGACAGGGGGCCATGAACACTGAAGCTTTCTTT. It yields the protein CASSRQGAMNTEAFF.

The chain couples TRBV6-5 to TRBJ2-4; 8 bases line up with TRBD2. This CDR3 comprises 15 residues. The germline V gene has CDR1 MNHEY and CDR2 SVGAGI. The V gene end was trimmed by 6 bases and the J gene end by 6 bases; junction bases not matched to a gene: 10. The CDR3, as DNA: TGTGCCAGCAGCAAGACGGGGGGGCGTAGAAACATTCAGTACTTC. It yields the protein CASSKTGGRRNIQYF.

The rearrangement joins TRBV7-2 to TRBJ2-1, with D hard to call. The CDR3 has 15 residues. Germline V lookup: CDR1 SGHTA, CDR2 FQGNSA. The V and J ends lost 1 base and 0 bases respectively, with 7 bases between them. CDR3 sequence (DNA): TGTGCCAGCAGCTTAGGATATTACTCCTACAATGAGCAGTTCTTC. Amino acid sequence: CASSLGYYSYNEQFF. Full variable domain (missing parts from reference TRBV7-2 and TRBJ2-1): GAGVSQSPSNKVTEKGKDVELRCDPISGHTALYWYRQSLGQGLEFLIYFQGNSAPDKSGLPSDRFSAERTGGSVSTLTIQRTQQEDSAVYLCASSLGYYSYNEQFFGPGTRLTVL.

This clonotype appeared a few times. The chain recombines TRBV12-3 or TRBV12-4 with TRBJ2-1; either TRBD1 or TRBD2 may fit D (5 bases each). There are 15 residues in the CDR3. Trimming took off 2 bases at V and 0 bases at J, with 8 bases between the two ends. The CDR3 reads CASSLKRGSYNEQFF. The CDR3 DNA sequence: TGTGCCAGCAGTTTAAAGAGGGGCTCCTACAATGAGCAGTTCTTC.

This clonotype showed up just a few times. The chain is built from TRBV27 and TRBJ2-7; tentatively, D is TRBD2 (6 bases). Trimming stripped 4 bases from V and 1 base from J, with 8 bases between. The CDR3 is made up of 13 amino acids. Looked up from germline, CDR1 is MNHEY and CDR2 is SMNVEV (reference sequence). As DNA, the CDR3 is TGTGCCAGCAGTTCGGGGGAATCCTACGAGCAGTACTTC. Protein product: CASSSGESYEQYF.

At least ten counts were recorded for this clonotype. The chain has TRBV7-3 and TRBJ2-2, with no clear D. The CDR3 contains 13 residues. Germline CDR1 is SGHTA and CDR2 is FQGTGA. The V and J ends lost 4 bases and 2 bases respectively, with 5 bases between them. The CDR3 is CASSSDNTGELFF. The CDR3 DNA follows: TGTGCCAGCAGCTCGGACAACACCGGGGAGCTGTTTTTT.

CDR3 bases: TGTGCCAGCAGCTTAGTGTCGGCCTACTCCTACAATGAGCAGTTCTTC. Its translation is CASSLVSAYSYNEQFF. The J gene is TRBJ2-1, the V gene TRBV7-2; no clear D gene. Germline V gene sequence: CDR1 SGHTA, CDR2 FQGNSA. The CDR3 totals 16 residues. Trimming left V 1 base short and J 0 bases short, with 10 bases between. The variable domain in full, completed from reference TRBV7-2 and TRBJ2-1, reads GAGVSQSPSNKVTEKGKDVELRCDPISGHTALYWYRQSLGQGLEFLIYFQGNSAPDKSGLPSDRFSAERTGGSVSTLTIQRTQQEDSAVYLCASSLVSAYSYNEQFFGPGTRLTVL.

The chain recombines TRBV6-1 with TRBJ2-2, with 14 bases fitting TRBD2. From germline, CDR1 is MNHNS and CDR2 SASEGT. Unmatched junction bases numbered 7, after V lost 0 bases and J lost 4 bases. This CDR3 is 19 amino acids long. CDR3 DNA sequence: TGTGCCAGCAGTGAAGCAGGGGGACTAGCGGGAGTTGGCACCGGGGAGCTGTTTTTT. Encoded protein: CASSEAGGLAGVGTGELFF.

The V call is TRBV12-3 or TRBV12-4, the J call TRBJ2-7; 9 bases are a match to TRBD2. The J segment lost 0 bases and the V segment lost 1 base, leaving 7 bases of the junction unmatched. The CDR3 is made up of 17 amino acids. CDR3 sequence (DNA): TGTGCCAGCAGTTTAGGGACTAGCGTCTCTCCCTCCTACGAGCAGTACTTC. This encodes CASSLGTSVSPSYEQYF.

This chain joins TRBV7-9 and TRBJ2-1; TRBD2 might be the D (7 bases). Trimming cost V 1 base and J 10 bases, with 11 bases left between them. CDR3 size: 13 residues. Germline loops: CDR1 SEHNR, CDR2 FQNEAQ (reference sequence). CDR3 nucleotide sequence: TGTGCCAGCAGCTTAGGGGGGGGGCAGGAGCAGTTCTTC. Residues: CASSLGGGQEQFF.

A few counts support this clonotype. V and J are TRBV5-1 and TRBJ1-1; D unresolved. This CDR3 has 14 residues. Germline V lookup: CDR1 SGHRS, CDR2 YFSETQ. V was cut by 4 bases and J by 1 base, with 11 bases left in between. The chain's CDR3 is CASSHGVGNTEAFF. CDR3 DNA sequence: TGCGCCAGCAGCCACGGGGTAGGGAACACTGAAGCTTTCTTT.

A single count supports this clonotype. The chain uses TRBV20-1 and TRBJ1-5, with no clear D. This CDR3 region has 12 residues. Germline loops: CDR1 DFQATT, CDR2 SNEGSKA (reference sequence). Trimming pared 2 bases from V and 4 bases from J, leaving 6 bases between. Here the CDR3 reads CSARLPNQPQHF. The CDR3 bases are TGCAGTGCTAGACTACCAAATCAGCCCCAGCATTTT.